Each of the 17 T cell receptor beta chains below was sequenced from the same sample in a study of CD8+ T cells in alopecia areata. The sequencing template was cDNA reverse transcribed from extracted RNA. The repertoire was sequenced with immunoSEQ multiplex PCR; TCRdb's copy has only in-frame clones and lacks some. This sample has more than 95,000 clones, with about 50% found just once. The sequencing input was NKG2D-low CD8+ T cells sorted from blood. The receptors originated from a human donor with alopecia areata.

This clone was seen a handful of times. The chain carries TRBV7-9 and TRBJ2-7; TRBD1 matches 7 bases. The germline CDR1 and CDR2 sequences are SEHNR and FQNEAQ (reference sequence). The CDR3 sequence is 13 residues long. The ends lost 3 bases at V and 4 bases at J; junction bases unmatched: 3. The CDR3 region is CASSFPTGYEQYF. CDR3 bases: TGTGCCAGCAGCTTTCCGACAGGGTACGAGCAGTACTTC.

This chain connects TRBV30 to TRBJ2-6; 9 bases are shared with TRBD1. This CDR3 contains 16 residues. Germline V lookup: CDR1 GTSNPN, CDR2 SVGIG (reference sequence). After removal of 0 bases from V and 2 bases from J, the junction contained 2 bases not matched to a gene. The CDR3 sequence is CAWSVGDRAGANVLTF. In nucleotides, the CDR3 is TGTGCCTGGAGTGTTGGGGACAGGGCTGGGGCCAACGTCCTGACTTTC.

This clone was seen only a few times. At the DNA level, this CDR3 is encoded by other sequences in the same sample as well. The chain carries TRBV18 and TRBJ2-3, with 7 bases identical to TRBD1. The germline gives CDR1 KGHSH, CDR2 LQKENI. The ends lost 4 bases at V and 3 bases at J; junction bases unmatched: 1. The CDR3 contains 13 residues. The CDR3 region has the DNA TGTGCCAGCTCACTACAGGGGACAGATACGCAGTATTTT. It codes for CASSLQGTDTQYF.

This clone appeared a few times. This rearrangement joins TRBV29-1 to TRBJ1-2; D remains unclear. Germline values: CDR1 SQVTM, CDR2 ANQGSEA. Trimming cost V 0 bases and J 4 bases, with 12 bases left between them. The CDR3 length is 14 residues. CDR3 residues: CSVEDRFPSYGYTF. The CDR3 DNA sequence: TGCAGCGTTGAAGATAGATTCCCCAGCTATGGCTACACCTTC.

The chain uses TRBV13 and TRBJ1-2, with D possibly TRBD1 on 5 matching bases. V lost 6 bases and J 12 bases, leaving 14 bases between the germline ends. From germline, CDR1 is PRHDT and CDR2 FYEKMQ (reference sequence). The CDR3 covers 11 residues. The DNA for the CDR3 is TGTGCCAGCAGTCGAGATGGGGGGGACACCTTC. This codes for CASSRDGGDTF.

This clone was counted a few times. The chain joins TRBV30 to TRBJ2-7, with D perhaps matching TRBD1 (5 bases). CDR3 length: 14 residues. CDR1 GTSNPN and CDR2 SVGIG come from the germline V gene (reference sequence). CDR3 sequence (DNA): TGTGCTGCTCAAGCTGGGGCCTTCCCCTACGAGCAGTACTTC. It yields the protein CAAQAGAFPYEQYF.

This clone was found a few times. The CDR3 reads CASIAVNTEAFF. CDR3 sequence (DNA): TGTGCCAGCATCGCAGTTAACACTGAAGCTTTCTTT. The rearrangement uses TRBV7-9 and TRBJ1-1; no definite D call. The CDR3 covers 12 residues. Trimming cost V 7 bases and J 2 bases, with 8 bases left between them. Germline assignment: CDR1 SEHNR and CDR2 FQNEAQ (reference sequence).

V is TRBV29-1 and J is TRBJ1-1, with 8 bases that match TRBD1. The CDR3 is made up of 16 amino acids. V dropped 7 bases and J dropped 0; count of bases not matched to a gene: 13. Germline V gene lookup returns CDR1 SQVTM and CDR2 ANQGSEA. The DNA for the CDR3 is TGCAGCGGGGGGGACAGGAGCCAGCCTATGAACACTGAAGCTTTCTTT. Its translation is CSGGDRSQPMNTEAFF.

This rearrangement joins TRBV29-1 to TRBJ2-5; 10 bases agree with TRBD2. CDR3 size: 16 residues. Losses at the gene ends were 0 bases for V and 1 base for J; bases not matched to a gene: 5. Germline V gene data show CDR1 as SQVTM and CDR2 as ANQGSEA. The DNA of the CDR3 is TGCAGCGTTGAAGAAGGAGGACTAGCGGTCCAAGAGACCCAGTACTTC. As protein: CSVEEGGLAVQETQYF.

This clone has a handful of counts. The chain couples TRBV29-1 to TRBJ2-7, with TRBD2 matching 11 bases. This CDR3 has 16 residues. Germline values: CDR1 SQVTM, CDR2 ANQGSEA. With V trimmed by 1 base and J by 2 bases, 7 bases remained unmatched. CDR3 sequence reads: CSVEGTGTSGTYEQYF. The CDR3 nucleotides are TGCAGCGTTGAAGGGACCGGGACTAGCGGAACCTACGAGCAGTACTTC.

The chain uses TRBV2 and TRBJ1-1; D remains unclear. The ends were cut back, 8 bases at V and 5 bases at J, with 12 bases in the middle. From germline, CDR1 is SNHLY and CDR2 FYNNEI. The CDR3 spans 12 residues. The CDR3 spells CASPAVGTEAFF. The DNA of the CDR3 is TGTGCCAGCCCCGCCGTCGGAACTGAAGCTTTCTTT.

This clone was picked up a small number of times. CDR3 sequence (DNA): TGCGCCAGCAGCCAAGATTGGAGCGGCCAAGAGACCCAGTACTTC. Its protein product is CASSQDWSGQETQYF. J is TRBJ2-5 and V is TRBV4-1; a weak D match, TRBD2 (5 bases). Germline CDR1 MGHRA, CDR2 YSYEKL. Trimming took 0 bases from V and 1 from J, leaving 9 bases between them. The length of the CDR3 is 15 residues.

This clone showed up just a few times. The rearrangement joins TRBV29-1 to TRBJ1-2, with D hard to call. Trimming took off 7 bases at V and 5 bases at J, with 11 bases between the two ends. Germline V gene lookup returns CDR1 SQVTM and CDR2 ANQGSEA. There are 11 residues in the CDR3. The CDR3, as DNA: TGCAGCGGTGCGATGGGGTATGGCTACACCTTC. Amino acids: CSGAMGYGYTF.

CDR3 amino acids: CASSQDFGSYEQYF. The CDR3 region has the DNA TGCGCCAGCAGCCAAGATTTCGGCAGCTACGAGCAGTACTTC. This chain uses TRBV4-1 with TRBJ2-7, with no clear D. CDR1 is MGHRA, CDR2 YSYEKL, per germline. Trimming took off 0 bases at V and 3 bases at J, with 9 bases between the two ends. The CDR3 consists of 14 residues.

The gene calls are TRBV29-1 and TRBJ2-1, with no clear D. V was trimmed by 4 bases and J by 7 bases, leaving 14 bases between them. CDR3 size: 13 residues. From germline, CDR1 is SQVTM and CDR2 ANQGSEA. DNA for the CDR3: TGCAGCGTTGTTGGGCTTTTCAAGAATGAGCAGTTCTTC. Protein product: CSVVGLFKNEQFF.

CDR3 sequence reads: CSVPRNNEQFF. CDR3 DNA: TGCAGCGTTCCCCGAAACAATGAGCAGTTCTTC. The chain combines TRBV29-1 with TRBJ2-1, with D uncertain. Trimming removed 5 bases at V and 5 bases at J, with 7 bases between. Germline lookup yields CDR1 SQVTM and CDR2 ANQGSEA. This CDR3 has 11 amino acids.

The chain recombines TRBV6-4 with TRBJ2-3, with 7 nucleotides matching TRBD2. Trimming took 3 bases from V and 1 from J; bases not matched to a gene: 4. This CDR3 is built from 15 residues. Germline CDR1 reads MRHNA; CDR2 reads SNTAGT. CDR3 coding DNA: TGTGCCAGCAGTGAGGAACGGGGGGGCACAGATACGCAGTATTTT. Translating gives CASSEERGGTDTQYF.